Each of the 18 T cell receptor beta chains below was sequenced from the same sample in a study of monozygotic twins with inflammatory bowel disease. With the 5' RACE reads reprocessed, TCRdb shows one record per CDR3 protein and no DNA. Recorded for this sample: 80,000 or so distinct CDR3 sequences. Source material: blood. Receptors originate from a human donor with ulcerative colitis or Crohn's disease, or a healthy co-twin of an affected twin (not recorded which).

The chain combines TRBV7-9 with TRBJ1-4; no DNA is available, so the TRBD1 call from TCRdb remains unchecked. This CDR3 region has 12 residues. Germline-derived CDR1 and CDR2 are SEHNR and FQNEAQ (reference sequence). CDR3 residues: CASSLGGTGLFF.

The genes are TRBV5-1 and TRBJ2-2; the D call from TCRdb, TRBD1, cannot be confirmed without DNA. Germline CDR1 SGHRS, CDR2 YFSETQ. The CDR3 consists of 15 residues. The CDR3: CASGGVRTNTGELFF.

The gene calls are TRBV12-3 or TRBV12-4 and TRBJ2-3; TCRdb indicates TRBD2, and absent DNA this call remains unverified. The CDR3 loop spans 14 amino acids. The CDR3: CASSFGAGTDTQYF.

The V call is TRBV14, the J call TRBJ2-1; the TCRdb D gene call, TRBD2, has no DNA to confirm it. Germline assignment: CDR1 SGHDN and CDR2 FVKESK. The CDR3 has 17 amino acids. The CDR3 here is CASSRARGTSTLNEQFF.

The chain employs TRBV12-5 and TRBJ2-3. The CDR3 is 16 amino acids. The V gene's germline CDR1 is LGHNT and CDR2 FRNRAP. CDR3 residues: CASGLGRMDGTDTQYF.

The V and J genes are TRBV28 and TRBJ1-6. The CDR3 is 18 residues long. Germline assignment: CDR1 MDHEN and CDR2 SYDVKM. The CDR3 spells CASSSTRTPSSYNSPLHF.

The rearrangement links TRBV6-1 to TRBJ2-5; TCRdb designates TRBD1, a call that cannot be tested without DNA. In germline, CDR1 is MNHNS, CDR2 SASEGT. The length of the CDR3 is 15 residues. CDR3 region: CASSRGGMDVETQYF.

J is TRBJ1-6 and V is TRBV5-1; TCRdb's D call of TRBD1 is untestable without DNA. The CDR3 consists of 15 residues. In germline, CDR1 is SGHRS, CDR2 YFSETQ. The CDR3 region is CASSFADREYSPLHF.

This sequence joins TRBV20-1 and TRBJ1-2; there is no DNA to check the TCRdb D call of TRBD1. CDR3 length: 14 residues. Germline CDR1 is DFQATT and CDR2 is SNEGSKA (reference sequence). This chain's CDR3 is CSALGTAELYGYTF.

The chain links TRBV2 to TRBJ2-1. CDR1 SNHLY and CDR2 FYNNEI come from the germline V gene. The CDR3 covers 15 residues. CDR3 loop: CASSLQRGSYNEQFF.

The chain couples TRBV4-2 to TRBJ1-3; the D call from TCRdb, TRBD1, cannot be confirmed without DNA. Germline V gene lookup returns CDR1 LGHNA and CDR2 YNFKEQ. The CDR3 loop spans 15 amino acids. CDR3 loop: CASSPSGTRGDTIYF.

The chain recombines TRBV20-1 with TRBJ1-5; TCRdb's D call, TRBD1, is unchecked because there is no DNA. Germline lookup yields CDR1 DFQATT and CDR2 SNEGSKA (reference sequence). The CDR3 consists of 14 residues. CDR3 sequence: CSAREDSRNQPQHF.

This chain links TRBV7-9 with TRBJ2-5; checking the TCRdb D call of TRBD2 is not possible without DNA. CDR1 and CDR2 from the germline V gene are SEHNR and FQNEAQ (reference sequence). The CDR3 runs 15 residues. The CDR3: CASSLELGGGETQYF.

The chain employs TRBV18 and TRBJ1-1. Germline-derived CDR1 and CDR2 are KGHSH and LQKENI. The CDR3 is 11 residues long. The CDR3 loop reads CASSPDGEAFF.

The chain employs TRBV18 and TRBJ1-5; there is no DNA to check the TCRdb D call of TRBD1. CDR3 size: 16 residues. The germline CDR1 and CDR2 sequences are KGHSH and LQKENI. CDR3 sequence reads: CASSLGTEYSNQPQHF.

This rearrangement joins TRBV12-3 or TRBV12-4 to TRBJ2-7; TCRdb indicates TRBD2, and absent DNA this call remains unverified. This CDR3 contains 17 residues. CDR3 protein: CASSYGSGGLSSYEQYF.

The chain carries TRBV5-1 and TRBJ1-6; TCRdb calls TRBD1, which cannot be checked without DNA. The CDR3 loop spans 19 amino acids. Germline V gene data show CDR1 as SGHRS and CDR2 as YFSETQ. CDR3 protein: CASSFRGQGIESYNSPLHF.

This CDR3 is CASSFYQGTGELFF. The chain recombines TRBV5-1 with TRBJ2-2; TCRdb returns TRBD1, unconfirmable since there is no DNA. There are 14 residues in the CDR3. Germline loops: CDR1 SGHRS, CDR2 YFSETQ.